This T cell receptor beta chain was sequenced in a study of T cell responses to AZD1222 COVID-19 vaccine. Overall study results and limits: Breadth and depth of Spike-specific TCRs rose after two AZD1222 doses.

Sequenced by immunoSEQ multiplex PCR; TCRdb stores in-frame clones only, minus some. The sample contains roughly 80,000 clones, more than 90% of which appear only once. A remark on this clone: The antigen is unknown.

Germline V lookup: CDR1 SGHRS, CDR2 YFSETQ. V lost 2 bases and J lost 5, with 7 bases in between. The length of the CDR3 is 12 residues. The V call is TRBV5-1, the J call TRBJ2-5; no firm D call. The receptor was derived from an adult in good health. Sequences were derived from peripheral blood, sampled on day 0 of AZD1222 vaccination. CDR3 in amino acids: CASSFSKETQYF. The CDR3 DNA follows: TGCGCCAGCAGCTTCAGTAAGGAGACCCAGTACTTC.